Each of the 29 T cell receptor beta chains below was sequenced from the same sample in a study of blood T cell repertoires in COVID-19. Here immunoSEQ multiplex PCR was the method, and the copy in TCRdb shows in-frame clones only, minus some. The data contain 15,000 to 20,000 clones, 88% of them singletons. Sequenced material: peripheral blood. These receptors were collected from a human donor in a cohort sampled during active COVID-19.

The V gene is TRBV4-1, the J gene TRBJ2-1; D ambiguous. Between the trimmed V and J ends, which lost 1 base and 4 bases, there was a span of 11 bases. CDR3 length equals 15 residues. Germline lookup yields CDR1 MGHRA and CDR2 YSYEKL. CDR3 sequence reads: CASSQGQAGYNEQFF. The CDR3 DNA is TGCGCCAGCAGCCAAGGCCAAGCAGGATACAATGAGCAGTTCTTC.

This chain joins TRBV6-2 or TRBV6-3 and TRBJ1-2; 10 nucleotides align to TRBD1. Germline V gene sequence: CDR1 MNHEY, CDR2 SVGEGT. V trimming: 0 bases; J trimming: 5 bases; junction bases outside the gene matches: 6. This CDR3 is 16 amino acids long. The CDR3 spells CASSYSATGGRYGYTF. As DNA, the CDR3 is TGTGCCAGCAGTTACTCGGCGACAGGGGGCAGGTATGGCTACACCTTC.

The genes are TRBV7-2 and TRBJ2-5; TRBD2 matches 14 bases. CDR1 SGHTA and CDR2 FQGNSA come from the germline V gene. After removal of 3 bases from V and 4 bases from J, the junction contained 1 base not matched to a gene. There are 15 residues in the CDR3. The CDR3 nucleotides read TGTGCCAGCAGCTTGGGACTAGCGGGGGCAGAGACCCAGTACTTC. Amino acid sequence: CASSLGLAGAETQYF.

This chain connects TRBV6-1 to TRBJ1-1; D perhaps matches TRBD1 (5 bases). The CDR3 is 14 residues long. V shed 3 bases and J shed 4 bases, with 12 bases lying between them. CDR1 is MNHNS and CDR2 is SASEGT in the germline V gene. The CDR3 loop reads CASSEVGLSTEAFF. The CDR3 DNA sequence: TGTGCCAGCAGTGAGGTGGGACTTTCCACTGAAGCTTTCTTT.

The CDR3 sequence is CASSLSGTAGNTIYF. CDR3 nucleotide sequence: TGTGCCAGCAGCTTGTCCGGGACAGCTGGAAACACCATATATTTT. This chain joins TRBV11-2 and TRBJ1-3, with 7 bases lining up with TRBD1. The V segment lost 3 bases and the J segment 2 bases; nucleotides outside the gene matches: 4. The CDR3 runs to 15 residues. CDR1 is SGHAT and CDR2 is FQNNGV in the germline V gene. Complete variable domain (other parts from reference TRBV11-2 and TRBJ1-3): EAGVAQSPRYKIIEKRQSVAFWCNPISGHATLYWYQQILGQGPKLLIQFQNNGVVDDSQLPKDRFSAERLKGVDSTLKIQPAKLEDSAVYLCASSLSGTAGNTIYFGEGSWLTVV.

This chain links TRBV25-1 with TRBJ1-1; 7 positions agree with TRBD1. J lost 5 bases, V lost 5 bases, and 5 bases had no gene match. This CDR3 spans 13 amino acids. CDR1 is MGHDK, CDR2 SYGVNS, per germline. CDR3 sequence: CASSLRGQTEAFF. The CDR3 DNA reads as TGTGCCAGCAGTCTGAGGGGGCAGACTGAAGCTTTCTTT.

The chain joins TRBV3-1 (or the pseudogene TRBV3-2) to TRBJ1-1, with 10 nucleotides matching TRBD1. The CDR3 sequence is 16 residues long. Germline loops: CDR1 LGHDT, CDR2 YNNKEL (reference sequence). Trimming removed 1 base from V and 3 bases from J; junction bases left unmatched: 5. In DNA form, the CDR3 reads TGTGCCAGCAGCCAAGGGGACAGGGGCAGTTACACTGAAGCTTTCTTT. As protein: CASSQGDRGSYTEAFF.

The chain uses TRBV7-8 and TRBJ1-2; 11 positions match TRBD1. Germline trimming cut 1 base from V and 3 bases from J; bases unmatched to any gene: 4. Germline V gene sequence: CDR1 SGHVS, CDR2 FQNEAQ. This CDR3 region has 16 residues. DNA for the CDR3: TGTGCCAGCAGCTTAGAGGACAGGGGGCTCGACTATGGCTACACCTTC. This codes for CASSLEDRGLDYGYTF.

V usage is TRBV6-2 or TRBV6-3 and J usage is TRBJ1-6; 8 bases align to TRBD1. V lost 0 bases, J lost 9 bases, and 13 bases stayed unmatched. CDR3 size: 18 residues. Germline values: CDR1 MNHEY, CDR2 SVGEGT. The CDR3 coding sequence is TGTGCCAGCAGTTACTCGGGGACAGGTCGCCACCAGGGTTCACCCCTCCACTTT. Its protein is CASSYSGTGRHQGSPLHF.

CDR3 loop: CASSEVRVFWVFF. The CDR3 nucleotides are TGTGCCAGCAGTGAAGTTCGGGTTTTTTGGGTTTTCTTC. The chain uses TRBV6-1 and TRBJ2-1; D is unresolved. This CDR3 comprises 13 residues. Germline V CDR1 and CDR2: MNHNS, SASEGT. Trimming took 1 base from V and 16 from J, leaving 17 bases between them.

V is TRBV19 and J is TRBJ2-6; 8 bases match TRBD1. This CDR3 is 16 amino acids long. CDR1 and CDR2 (germline): LNHDA, SQIVND (reference sequence). The V segment lost 7 bases and the J segment 2 bases; nucleotides outside the gene matches: 7. CDR3 sequence reads: CASMSSGGTGANVLTF. The DNA of the CDR3 is TGTGCCAGTATGTCTTCAGGGGGCACTGGGGCCAACGTCCTGACTTTC.

The J gene is TRBJ1-2, the V gene TRBV30; no clear D. CDR3 length equals 12 residues. The V end was cut by 2 bases, the J end by 6 bases, with 10 bases between. Germline V gene lookup returns CDR1 GTSNPN and CDR2 SVGIG (reference sequence). The CDR3 loop reads CAWSLGLDGYTF. The DNA for the CDR3 is TGTGCCTGGAGTCTCGGACTGGATGGCTACACCTTC.

V usage is TRBV27 and J usage is TRBJ1-2; 12 bases map to TRBD1. V shed 5 bases, J shed 4 bases, and the junction held 5 bases outside the gene matches. Germline loops: CDR1 MNHEY, CDR2 SMNVEV (reference sequence). The length of the CDR3 is 15 residues. CDR3 nucleotide sequence: TGTGCCAGCAGTCGGGGGACAGGGGGCAGCTATGGCTACACCTTC. It is translated as CASSRGTGGSYGYTF.

The chain uses TRBV9 and TRBJ2-1, with 9 bases that match TRBD2. The CDR3 consists of 16 residues. Looked up from germline, CDR1 is SGDLS and CDR2 is YYNGEE. The junction had 9 bases not matched to a gene; V was cut back by 0 bases and J by 8 bases. The CDR3, as DNA: TGTGCCAGCAGCGTAGGCAGGGGCGGGGGGGCGGATGAGCAGTTCTTC. Protein product: CASSVGRGGGADEQFF.

V gene TRBV19 combines with J gene TRBJ1-2; 8 nucleotides line up with TRBD1. J was trimmed by 5 bases and V by 4 bases; bases with no gene match: 3. Germline CDR1 LNHDA, CDR2 SQIVND (reference sequence). The length of the CDR3 is 13 residues. The CDR3 DNA sequence: TGTGCCAGTAGTACGACAGGGGTTTATGGCTACACCTTC. Protein: CASSTTGVYGYTF.

V and J are TRBV6-1 and TRBJ1-5; D not resolved. Trimming pared 0 bases from V and 3 bases from J, leaving 12 bases between. This CDR3 has 16 amino acids. The germline CDR1 and CDR2 sequences are MNHNS and SASEGT. The CDR3 nucleotides are TGTGCCAGCAGTGAAGCGCGAGGCCTCCTCAATCAGCCCCAGCATTTT. Its translation is CASSEARGLLNQPQHF.

The rearrangement joins TRBV7-7 to TRBJ2-1; D may be TRBD1 (6 bases). Looked up from germline, CDR1 is SSHAT and CDR2 is FNYEAQ (reference sequence). Trimming removed 1 base from V and 7 bases from J, with 14 bases in between. CDR3 size: 15 residues. CDR3 loop: CASSLGQGLGNEQFF. The CDR3 region has the DNA TGTGCCAGCAGCTTAGGTCAGGGGCTTGGAAATGAGCAGTTCTTC.

This sequence joins TRBV4-1 and TRBJ1-1, with D possibly TRBD1 on 6 matching bases. The V end was cut by 2 bases, the J end by 7 bases, with 20 bases between. The CDR3 is 16 residues long. CDR1 and CDR2 from the germline V gene are MGHRA and YSYEKL. The CDR3 coding sequence is TGCGCCAGCAGCCAAACCCTTCGACAGGCCCATTTTGAAGCTTTCTTT. Protein product: CASSQTLRQAHFEAFF.

The rearrangement uses TRBV5-1 and TRBJ1-2, with D possibly matching TRBD1 (6 bases). The CDR3 covers 17 residues. Trimming shortened V by 2 bases and J by 1 base, and 18 bases separated the two germline ends. Germline V gives CDR1 SGHRS, CDR2 YFSETQ. Here the CDR3 reads CASSLEPGTLFNYGYTF. CDR3 DNA: TGCGCCAGCAGCTTAGAACCCGGGACATTATTTAACTATGGCTACACCTTC. Drawing the rest from reference TRBV5-1 and TRBJ1-2, the complete variable domain is KAGVTQTPRYLIKTRGQQVTLSCSPISGHRSVSWYQQTPGQGLQFLFEYFSETQRNKGNFPGRFSGRQFSNSRSEMNVSTLELGDSALYLCASSLEPGTLFNYGYTFGSGTRLTVV.

For this clone: This sample also contains other DNA sequences that code for the same CDR3. V and J are TRBV5-1 and TRBJ1-1; possible D gene TRBD1, 5 bases. Trimming removed 7 bases at V and 3 bases at J, with 16 bases between. There are 14 residues in the CDR3. Germline lookup yields CDR1 SGHRS and CDR2 YFSETQ. CDR3 in amino acids: CASRELRGDTEAFF. The CDR3 DNA is TGCGCCAGCCGAGAGTTGCGGGGCGACACTGAAGCTTTCTTT.

The V gene is TRBV7-6, the J gene TRBJ1-4; a weak D match, TRBD1 (5 bases). This CDR3 is built from 14 residues. Trimming left V 5 bases short and J 2 bases short, with 9 bases between. CDR1 is SGHVS and CDR2 is FNYEAQ in the germline V gene. The CDR3 nucleotides are TGTGCCAGCAGCCGGGGGGGGACTAATGAAAAACTGTTTTTT. This encodes CASSRGGTNEKLFF.

This clone was counted between two and nine times. The DNA of the CDR3 is TGCGCCAGCAGCCGGGTGACAAACACCGGGGAGCTGTTTTTT. It is translated as CASSRVTNTGELFF. The chain recombines TRBV4-1 with TRBJ2-2; D is uncertain. This CDR3 region has 14 residues. CDR1 is MGHRA, CDR2 YSYEKL, per germline. Deletions cut 4 bases from V and 2 bases from J, with 8 bases between.

The J gene is TRBJ1-2, the V gene TRBV30; maybe TRBD1 (6 bases). The germline V gene encodes CDR1 GTSNPN and CDR2 SVGIG (reference sequence). Between the trimmed V and J ends, which lost 3 bases and 4 bases, there was a span of 12 bases. The CDR3 totals 13 residues. This CDR3 reads CAWRRGGAYGYTF. The DNA of the CDR3 is TGTGCCTGGAGGCGGGGGGGCGCCTATGGCTACACCTTC.

The chain employs TRBV2 and TRBJ2-5; D gene unclear. Trimming stripped 5 bases from V and 5 bases from J, with 9 bases between. There are 12 residues in the CDR3. Germline CDR1 is SNHLY and CDR2 is FYNNEI. The CDR3, as DNA: TGTGCCAGCAGTAAGAGGCCCGAGACCCAGTACTTC. It encodes CASSKRPETQYF.

The V gene is TRBV2, the J gene TRBJ1-1; D gene ambiguous. CDR1 SNHLY and CDR2 FYNNEI come from the germline V gene. V gave up 4 bases and J gave up 3 bases, with 15 bases separating them. The CDR3 has 15 amino acids. CDR3 sequence reads: CASSGDMARHTEAFF. The CDR3 coding sequence is TGTGCCAGCAGTGGAGACATGGCTCGACACACTGAAGCTTTCTTT.

The V and J genes are TRBV7-6 and TRBJ2-7, with D possibly being TRBD2 (6 bases). Germline CDR1 and CDR2: SGHVS and FNYEAQ. V was pared by 1 base and J by 4 bases, with 11 bases between. This CDR3 region has 14 residues. The CDR3 here is CASSLGPGRYEQYF. As DNA, the CDR3 is TGTGCCAGCAGCTTAGGACCAGGGAGGTACGAGCAGTACTTC.

The chain couples TRBV5-4 to TRBJ2-1; 9 nucleotides line up with TRBD2. Unmatched junction bases numbered 12, after V lost 4 bases and J lost 4 bases. CDR1 SGHNT and CDR2 YYREEE come from the germline V gene (reference sequence). The CDR3 is 17 residues long. CDR3 region: CASSRLSGGRNYNEQFF. The CDR3 DNA reads as TGTGCCAGCAGCCGACTTAGCGGGGGACGGAATTACAATGAGCAGTTCTTC.

This clone was detected only once. V and J are TRBV2 and TRBJ2-7; 11 bases are a match to TRBD2. Trimming cost V 4 bases and J 6 bases; bases outside gene matches: 5. The CDR3 loop spans 14 amino acids. CDR1 and CDR2 from the germline V gene are SNHLY and FYNNEI. The CDR3 spells CASSVVAGGPEQYF. CDR3 nucleotide sequence: TGTGCCAGCAGTGTGGTAGCGGGGGGGCCCGAGCAGTACTTC.

Only one count was recorded for this clone. This rearrangement joins TRBV14 to TRBJ2-7; D is possibly TRBD1 (5 bases). V was clipped by 1 base and J by 0 bases, with 13 bases between them. Germline V gene sequence: CDR1 SGHDN, CDR2 FVKESK. The CDR3 runs 16 residues. The CDR3 coding sequence is TGTGCCAGCAGCCAAGTTGGGGCAGCAGCCTCCTACGAGCAGTACTTC. As protein: CASSQVGAAASYEQYF. Supplemented by reference TRBV14 and TRBJ2-7, the full variable domain reads EAGVTQFPSHSVIEKGQTVTLRCDPISGHDNLYWYRRVMGKEIKFLLHFVKESKQDESGMPNNRFLAERTGGTYSTLKVQPAELEDSGVYFCASSQVGAAASYEQYFGPGTRLTVT.